This TCR beta chain was observed in a study of T-cell reconstitution after alpha-beta-depleted transplantation in children. Study observations and caveats: There were reportedly several hundred expanded graft clones from which alpha-beta T cells came about two months after transplant.

Deletions cut 3 bases from V and 0 bases from J, with 22 bases between. This CDR3 comprises 18 residues. Germline values: CDR1 SQVTM, CDR2 ANQGSEA. At least ten counts were recorded for this clonotype. Its target is not known. Construction of the TCRbeta library involved unique molecular identifiers. MiXCR was run by TCRdb on the PCR reads, yielding one entry per CDR3 protein. The sample lists about 200,000 distinct CDR3 sequences, 5% to 7.5% occurring once. This sample comprised PBMCs, obtained before TCRalphabeta/CD19-depleted stem cell transplant. The sequence was obtained from a girl less than two years old with combined immunodeficiency, due to receive a stem cell transplant. J is TRBJ2-3 and V is TRBV29-1, with D possibly matching TRBD1 (6 bases). DNA for the CDR3: TGCAGCGTTGAGGGGAGACGTGACAGGCTGACTAGCACAGATACGCAGTATTTT. Translation: CSVEGRRDRLTSTDTQYF.